Following are 14 T cell receptor beta chains from one sample sequenced in a study of cytomegalovirus exposure and HLA in healthy donors. PCR involved 60 Vbeta and 13 Jbeta primers. Only in-frame clones appear in the TCRdb table, and some are missing; sequencing was by immunoSEQ multiplex PCR. The data contain roughly 120,000 clones, about four fifths of them singletons. Sequenced: PBMCs. The receptors come from a woman younger than 30 in good health and CMV-seronegative.

In its sample, this clone was seen once. DNA for the CDR3: TGTGCCAGCAGTGAAACTAGCTTGGGGACAGATACGCAGTATTTT. It translates to CASSETSLGTDTQYF. The V and J genes are TRBV2 and TRBJ2-3; possibly TRBD2 for D (6 bases). This CDR3 has 15 amino acids. Germline CDR1 is SNHLY and CDR2 is FYNNEI. The V gene lost 2 bases and the J gene lost 3 bases, with 12 bases spanning the gap. Filled out from reference TRBV2 and TRBJ2-3, the complete variable domain reads EPEVTQTPSHQVTQMGQEVILRCVPISNHLYFYWYRQILGQKVEFLVSFYNNEISEKSEIFDDQFSVERPDGSNFTLKIRSTKLEDSAMYFCASSETSLGTDTQYFGPGTRLTVL.

This clone came up a few times. The rearrangement uses TRBV6-1 and TRBJ2-2; D call uncertain. The CDR3 is 13 amino acids. CDR1 is MNHNS, CDR2 SASEGT, per germline. Trimming removed 2 bases from V and 5 bases from J, with 6 bases in between. CDR3 amino acids: CASSEKETGELFF. CDR3 nucleotide sequence: TGTGCCAGCAGTGAAAAAGAGACCGGGGAGCTGTTTTTT.

This chain connects TRBV11-3 to TRBJ2-6; 8 nucleotides align to TRBD1. From germline, CDR1 is SGHNT and CDR2 YENEEA. Trimming cost V 0 bases and J 0 bases; bases outside gene matches: 7. This CDR3 is 19 amino acids long. CDR3 coding DNA: TGTGCCAGCAGCTTAGAAGGAGACAGGGGTCGCTCTGGGGCCAACGTCCTGACTTTC. It codes for CASSLEGDRGRSGANVLTF.

J is TRBJ2-2 and V is TRBV11-2; 10 bases agree with TRBD1. This CDR3 contains 15 residues. Per germline, CDR1 SGHAT and CDR2 FQNNGV. Losses at the gene ends were 4 bases for V and 3 bases for J; bases not matched to a gene: 2. The CDR3 is CASSWGQGYTGELFF. CDR3 nucleotide sequence: TGTGCCAGCAGCTGGGGACAGGGGTACACCGGGGAGCTGTTTTTT.

The CDR3 DNA sequence: TGTGCCAGTAGCTGGCTTCCGGGACTAGCGGGAACTGAGCAGTTCTTC. It codes for CASSWLPGLAGTEQFF. This chain links TRBV19 with TRBJ2-1, with 13 bases that match TRBD2. The germline CDR1 and CDR2 sequences are LNHDA and SQIVND (reference sequence). V was pared by 6 bases and J by 9 bases, with 11 bases of the junction left unmatched. The CDR3 runs to 16 residues.

The V gene is TRBV10-1, the J gene TRBJ2-5, with 9 positions matching TRBD1. Germline V lookup: CDR1 WNHNN, CDR2 SYGVQD (reference sequence). V lost 7 bases and J lost 1; bases outside the gene matches: 10. The CDR3 totals 16 residues. CDR3 sequence: CASNPRDRVPQETQYF. The CDR3, as DNA: TGCGCCAGCAATCCGAGGGACAGGGTCCCCCAAGAGACCCAGTACTTC.

The chain recombines TRBV14 with TRBJ2-1, with 7 bases matching TRBD1. This CDR3 spans 15 amino acids. The trim removed 1 base at V and 10 bases at J, leaving 10 bases unmatched. CDR1 is SGHDN and CDR2 is FVKESK in the germline V gene. The CDR3 sequence is CASSQVRNRGSEQFF. CDR3 DNA sequence: TGTGCCAGCAGCCAAGTTAGAAACAGGGGTTCCGAGCAGTTCTTC.

The chain combines TRBV11-3 with TRBJ2-3; D remains ambiguous. The CDR3 runs 12 residues. The V gene lost 5 bases and the J gene lost 4 bases, with 7 bases spanning the gap. Looked up from germline, CDR1 is SGHNT and CDR2 is YENEEA. The CDR3 DNA follows: TGTGCCAGCAGCCCCCTTTCAGATACGCAGTATTTT. Its translation is CASSPLSDTQYF.

J is TRBJ2-7 and V is TRBV14; 11 nucleotides match TRBD1. Germline trimming cut 4 bases from V and 2 bases from J; bases unmatched to any gene: 4. The CDR3 sequence is 15 residues long. CDR1 is SGHDN and CDR2 is FVKESK in the germline V gene. CDR3 bases: TGTGCCAGCAGCCTTCCGGGACAGGGGGCCTACGAGCAGTACTTC. Translating it yields CASSLPGQGAYEQYF.

The V and J genes are TRBV19 and TRBJ2-6, with TRBD1 matching over 9 bases. The CDR3 is 19 residues long. Germline V CDR1 and CDR2: LNHDA, SQIVND (reference sequence). With V trimmed by 6 bases and J by 0 bases, 12 bases remained unmatched. The CDR3, as DNA: TGTGCCAGTAGCCCGGGACAGGGTGTTGGTGGCTCTGGGGCCAACGTCCTGACTTTC. Encoded protein: CASSPGQGVGGSGANVLTF. Drawing the rest from reference TRBV19 and TRBJ2-6, the complete variable domain is DGGITQSPKYLFRKEGQNVTLSCEQNLNHDAMYWYRQDPGQGLRLIYYSQIVNDFQKGDIAEGYSVSREKKESFPLTVTSAQKNPTAFYLCASSPGQGVGGSGANVLTFGAGSRLTVL.

The chain couples TRBV7-8 to TRBJ2-5, with D perhaps TRBD1 (5 bases). V lost 6 bases and J lost 3, with 14 bases in between. There are 14 residues in the CDR3. Per germline, CDR1 SGHVS and CDR2 FQNEAQ. Written as DNA, the CDR3 is TGTGCCAGCAGACAGACAGTGACAAAAGAGACCCAGTACTTC. This translates into CASRQTVTKETQYF.

This chain joins TRBV5-6 and TRBJ2-1; 11 bases match TRBD2. The CDR3 consists of 15 residues. V shed 2 bases, J shed 5 bases, and the junction held 3 bases outside the gene matches. The germline V gene encodes CDR1 SGHDT and CDR2 YYEEEE. Here the CDR3 reads CASSFTSGSHNEQFF. CDR3 bases: TGTGCCAGCAGCTTTACTAGCGGGAGTCACAATGAGCAGTTCTTC.

Notes on this clone: One end of the junction is discordant with germline, which a read error may explain. This chain connects TRBV7-9 to TRBJ1-1; 9 bases are a match to TRBD1. Germline V gives CDR1 SEHNR, CDR2 FQNEAQ (reference sequence). The CDR3 covers 12 residues. CDR3 residues: CSSSIGQGSSFF. CDR3 nucleotides: TGTTCCAGCAGCATAGGACAGGGGTCGTCTTTCTTT. Drawing the rest from reference TRBV7-9 and TRBJ1-1, the complete variable domain is DTGVSQNPRHKITKRGQNVTFRCDPISEHNRLYWYRQTLGQGPEFLTYFQNEAQLEKSRLLSDRFSAERPKGSFSTLEIQRTEQGDSAMYLCSSSIGQGSSFFGQGTRLTVV.

CDR3 coding DNA: TGTGCCACCGAGGCTAGCGGGGGGGCAGATACGCAGTATTTT. It encodes CATEASGGADTQYF. The rearrangement uses TRBV18 and TRBJ2-3; 12 bases are a match to TRBD2. V was clipped by 10 bases and J by 4 bases; unmatched bases: 6. Germline CDR1 and CDR2: KGHSH and LQKENI. The CDR3 totals 14 residues. The full variable domain, with the rest looked up from reference TRBV18 and TRBJ2-3, is NAGVMQNPRHLVRRRGQEARLRCSPMKGHSHVYWYRQLPEEGLKFMVYLQKENIIDESGMPKERFSAEFPKEGPSILRIQQVVRGDSAAYFCATEASGGADTQYFGPGTRLTVL.